The present T cell receptor beta chain was sequenced within a study of metastatic and nonmetastatic thyroid tumors. Study results and limitations: Significantly higher TCR beta diversity was reportedly seen in malignant thyroid tumors than benign nodules, in blood and tumor.

With MiXCR, TCRdb reprocessed the PCR reads. The sample shows about 33,000 clones, roughly a sixth of them seen only once. After removal of 5 bases from V and 4 bases from J, the junction contained 9 bases not matched to a gene. This CDR3 has 15 amino acids. Germline V lookup: CDR1 LNHDA, CDR2 SQIVND (reference sequence). Before thyroid surgery, none of the patients had received any treatment. This clone appeared many times. Its antigen remains unknown. Sequencing was done on a sample of blood. The chain has TRBV19 and TRBJ2-7, with 9 bases identical to TRBD1. The receptor's source is a male donor with papillary thyroid cancer or a benign thyroid nodule (not recorded which). Some clones in this sample may be carry-over from other donors' samples. This CDR3 reads CASSPPGQGGYEQYF. The CDR3 nucleotides are TGTGCCAGTAGTCCACCGGGACAGGGAGGTTACGAGCAGTACTTC.